This T cell receptor beta chain was recovered during a study of T cell repertoires in cytomegalovirus infection. On the study more broadly: Matching HLA type, along with CMV infection, was indicated by public TCR beta signatures. Study results and limitations: The study identified carriers of CMV plus the relevant HLA from cumulative public TCR beta family frequency. Dominating the ex vivo response were TCR beta clonotypes that were CMV-specific and HLA-C-restricted.

One entry per CDR3 protein results from TCRdb running MiXCR on the reads. The sample lists approximately 700,000 distinct CDR3 sequences; roughly 35% were seen once. In regard to this clonotype: Its specificity is unknown.

Germline V gene sequence: CDR1 MNHEY, CDR2 SMNVEV (reference sequence). Trimming removed 5 bases from V and 2 bases from J; junction bases left unmatched: 8. This CDR3 has 15 amino acids. The chain joins TRBV27 to TRBJ2-7; 8 bases agree with TRBD2. Sequencing input: PBMCs. The sequence derives from a human donor in good health (CMV status not recorded). Some clones in this sample may be carry-over from other donors' samples. CDR3 amino acids: CASSPSTGGAYEQYF. The CDR3 coding sequence is TGTGCCAGCAGTCCGTCAACGGGGGGGGCCTACGAGCAGTACTTC.